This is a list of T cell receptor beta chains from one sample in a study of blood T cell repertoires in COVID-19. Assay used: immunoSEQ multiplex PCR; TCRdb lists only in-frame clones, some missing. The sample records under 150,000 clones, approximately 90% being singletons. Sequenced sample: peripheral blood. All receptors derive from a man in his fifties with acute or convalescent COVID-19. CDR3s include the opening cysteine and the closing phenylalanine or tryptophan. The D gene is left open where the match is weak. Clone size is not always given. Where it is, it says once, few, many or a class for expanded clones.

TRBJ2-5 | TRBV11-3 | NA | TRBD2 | TGTGCCAGCAGCGGGTATGGTGTAGCGGGAGGGTACGAGACCCAGTACTTC | CASSGYGVAGGYETQYF
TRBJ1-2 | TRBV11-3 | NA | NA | TGTGCCAGCAGGTGGGGCAGCAGGCAGAACTATGGCTACACCTTC | CASRWGSRQNYGYTF
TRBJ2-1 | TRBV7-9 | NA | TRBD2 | TGTGCCAGCAGCCGACTAGCGGGAAGGAAGAATGAGCAGTTCTTC | CASSRLAGRKNEQFF
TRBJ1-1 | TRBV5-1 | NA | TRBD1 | TGCGCCAGCAGCACAGCCCCGACAGGGGGGAACACTGAAGCTTTCTTT | CASSTAPTGGNTEAFF
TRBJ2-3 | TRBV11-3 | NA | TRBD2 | TGTGCCAGCAGCTCTGGGGTGGGAGCGGGAGCGGCAGATACGCAGTATTTT | CASSSGVGAGAADTQYF
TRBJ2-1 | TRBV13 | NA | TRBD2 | TGTGCCAGCAGCTTAGACACTAGCGGGAGAGGCTTTGAGCAGTTCTTC | CASSLDTSGRGFEQFF
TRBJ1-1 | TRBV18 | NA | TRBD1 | TGTGCCAGCTCACCGGGACAGGGGTTTTCGGACACTGAAGCTTTCTTT | CASSPGQGFSDTEAFF
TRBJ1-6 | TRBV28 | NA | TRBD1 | TGTGCCAGCATGGCAGGGGGCGCGAATACACCCCTCCACTTT | CASMAGGANTPLHF
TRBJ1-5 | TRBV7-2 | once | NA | TGTGCCAGCAGCTTAGACGGTCGTAAGCAGCCCCAGCATTTT | CASSLDGRKQPQHF
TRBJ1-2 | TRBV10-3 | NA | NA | TGTGCCATCAGTGAGTCATGGTTCCGAACAGGGCGTCCTAACTATGGCTACACCTTC | CAISESWFRTGRPNYGYTF
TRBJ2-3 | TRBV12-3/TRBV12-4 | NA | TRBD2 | TGTGCCAGCACCTATTCCGGGACTAAATATTTT | CASTYSGTKYF
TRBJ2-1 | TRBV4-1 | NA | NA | TGCGCCAGCAGCCAAGATCCGGGGAACTCCTACAATGAGCAGTTCTTC | CASSQDPGNSYNEQFF
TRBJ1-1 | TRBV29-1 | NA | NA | TGCAGCGCTGGGGGCGAGGGTTTATTGGACACTGAAGCTTTCTTT | CSAGGEGLLDTEAFF
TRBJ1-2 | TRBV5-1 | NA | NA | TGCGCCAGCAGCTCCGCGACAGGAGTGGAGGGCTACACCTTC | CASSSATGVEGYTF
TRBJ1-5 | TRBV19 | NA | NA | TGTGCCAGTAGAACCCCTTCCTCGCGGTCTTATAGCAATCAGCCCCAGCATTTT | CASRTPSSRSYSNQPQHF
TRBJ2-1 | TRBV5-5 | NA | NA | TGTGCCAGCAAAGGCGGTTACAATGAGCAGTTCTTC | CASKGGYNEQFF
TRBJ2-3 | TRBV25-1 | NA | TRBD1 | TGTGCCAGCACCGATGTTCGGGCCGGGACAGGGGTTACAGATACGCAGTATTTT | CASTDVRAGTGVTDTQYF
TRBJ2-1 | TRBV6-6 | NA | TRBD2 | TGTGCCAGCAGTCCCGGACTAGCGGGAGGTTTCTCCTACAATGAGCAGTTCTTC | CASSPGLAGGFSYNEQFF
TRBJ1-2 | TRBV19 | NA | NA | TGTGCCAGTAGTATAATGGGGGCGAGCTACACCTTC | CASSIMGASYTF
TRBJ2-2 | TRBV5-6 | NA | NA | TGTGCCAGCAGCTTGGCAGCGGCGCCGAACACCGGGGAGCTGTTTTTT | CASSLAAAPNTGELFF
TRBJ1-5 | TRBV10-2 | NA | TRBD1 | TGCGCCAGCAGTGAGGGGACAGGGGGCATTCAGCCCCAGCATTTT | CASSEGTGGIQPQHF
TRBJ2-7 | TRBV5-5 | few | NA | TGTGCCAGCAGTCACAGCTCAATACCCTACGAGCAGTACTTC | CASSHSSIPYEQYF
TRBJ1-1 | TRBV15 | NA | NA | TGTGCCACCAGCAGAGATGGCAGGACAGAAGCTTTCTTT | CATSRDGRTEAFF
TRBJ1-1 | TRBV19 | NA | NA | TGTGCCAGTAGTACCCGGACGGGAGACACTGAAGCTTTCTTT | CASSTRTGDTEAFF
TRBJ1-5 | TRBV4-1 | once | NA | TGCGCCAGCAGCCCATCGGCCGGAGGGAGCCATCAGCCCCAGCATTTT | CASSPSAGGSHQPQHF
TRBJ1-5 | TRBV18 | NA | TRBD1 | TGTGCCAGCTCACCCCGGGACAGGAATCAGCCCCAGCATTTT | CASSPRDRNQPQHF
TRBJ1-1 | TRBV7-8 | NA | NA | TGTGCCAGCAGCCCCCAGATTTTCAACACTGAAGCTTTCTTT | CASSPQIFNTEAFF
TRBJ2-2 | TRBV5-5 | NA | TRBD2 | TGTGCCAGCAGCTCCCTAACTAGCGGGAGGCCCAGGCGAGACTCCGGGGAGCTGTTTTTT | CASSSLTSGRPRRDSGELFF
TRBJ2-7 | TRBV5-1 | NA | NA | TGCGCCAGCAGCCAGGACATAACTACCTACGAGCAGTACTTC | CASSQDITTYEQYF
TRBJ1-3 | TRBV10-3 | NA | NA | TGTGCCAGCCAGGGCTCTGGAAACACCATATATTTT | CASQGSGNTIYF
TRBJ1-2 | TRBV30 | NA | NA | TGTGCCTGGAGTGTACGGGGGTCGCATGGCTACACCTTC | CAWSVRGSHGYTF
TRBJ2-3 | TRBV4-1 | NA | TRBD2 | TGCGCCAGCAGCCAAGGGGCGGGAGGCTGGGGAGATACGCAGTATTTT | CASSQGAGGWGDTQYF
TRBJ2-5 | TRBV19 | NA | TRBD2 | TGTGCCAGTAGTAGGAGAGGACTAGGGGAAGAGACCCAGTACTTC | CASSRRGLGEETQYF